Listed below are T cell receptor beta chains from one sample, sequenced in a study of CD4 T cells in relation to SARS-CoV-2 and coronaviruses. No cognate antigen is known for these TCRs. The protocol was immunoSEQ multiplex PCR, while the TCRdb copy is restricted to in-frame clones and leaves out a portion. Among about 41,000 clones listed, approximately 84% were seen once. Sequencing used naive CD4+ T cells from PBMCs, cultured in vitro. The receptor set was obtained from an adult with COVID-19. CDR3s include the opening cysteine and the closing phenylalanine or tryptophan. A D gene is named only where the DNA matches it firmly. Size is omitted from some rows. Given values are once, few, many or a class for expanded clones.

abundance	len	v_gene	j_gene	d_gene	CDR3nt	CDR3aa
NA	15	TRBV19	TRBJ1-2	NA	TGTGCCAGTAGCCTTCGGGGGGAGTATAACTATGGCTACACCTTC	CASSLRGEYNYGYTF
NA	16	TRBV18	TRBJ2-1	TRBD2	TGTGCCAGCTCACCCATTGCGGGAGCGGAGCAAAATGAGCAGTTCTTC	CASSPIAGAEQNEQFF
few	16	TRBV7-9	TRBJ1-2	NA	TGTGCCAGCAGCTTCAGGGGAGGGGAGGGTAAGGATGGCTACACCTTC	CASSFRGGEGKDGYTF
NA	11	TRBV2	TRBJ2-1	NA	TGTGCCAGCACGGGCGTCGATGAGCAGTTCTTC	CASTGVDEQFF
NA	16	TRBV28	TRBJ2-1	NA	TGTGCCAGCCGTCCGAAGCGGGCCCTATCCTACAATGAGCAGTTCTTC	CASRPKRALSYNEQFF
NA	13	TRBV9	TRBJ1-1	NA	TGTGCCAGCAGCGTAGACGCTAACAGTGAAGCTTTCTTT	CASSVDANSEAFF
NA	14	TRBV12-5	TRBJ2-1	TRBD1	TGTGCTAGTGGTTTGGCCCCGACAGGGGGGGAGCAGTTCTTC	CASGLAPTGGEQFF
few	11	TRBV28	TRBJ2-7	NA	TGTGCCAGCAGTTTGGAGAGCAAGGAGTACTTC	CASSLESKEYF
NA	15	TRBV5-4	TRBJ2-1	NA	TGTGCCAGCAGCTTCGGGTTATCCACCTACAATGAGCAGTTCTTC	CASSFGLSTYNEQFF
NA	13	TRBV5-1	TRBJ1-2	NA	TGCGCCAGCAGCTTGCTCGGGAACGGTGGCTACACCTTC	CASSLLGNGGYTF
NA	15	TRBV24-1	TRBJ2-3	TRBD2	TGTGCCACCAGCCTCCGCGGGAGGGACACAGATACGCAGTATTTT	CATSLRGRDTDTQYF
NA	12	TRBV18	TRBJ2-7	NA	TGTGCCAGCTCACTTATTATCGGCGAGCAGTACTTC	CASSLIIGEQYF
few	15	TRBV4-1	TRBJ1-6	NA	TGCGCCAGCAGCCAAGATGAGGCAGCAAATTCACCCCTCCACTTT	CASSQDEAANSPLHF
NA	13	TRBV3-1/TRBV3-2	TRBJ1-1	NA	TGTGCCAGCAGCCAAGTGGGGAACACTGAAGCTTTCTTT	CASSQVGNTEAFF
NA	17	TRBV21-1	TRBJ2-2	NA	TGTGCCAGCAGCTATACCCCCGTACAGGAGAACACCGGGGAGCTGTTTTTT	CASSYTPVQENTGELFF
NA	16	TRBV18	TRBJ1-4	NA	TGTGCCAGCTCACCAAGATTAAGCGGAACTAATGAAAAACTGTTTTTT	CASSPRLSGTNEKLFF
once	13	TRBV5-8	TRBJ1-5	NA	TGTGCCAGCAGCTGGCGGCAGAATCAGCCCCAGCATTTT	CASSWRQNQPQHF
few	11	TRBV2	TRBJ1-1	NA	TGTGCCAGCGTCCAAGGGAGAGTGTCTCATTTT	CASVQGRVSHF
NA	14	TRBV18	TRBJ2-7	TRBD1	TGTGCCAGCTCCTCCGGGACAGGGTCCTACGAGCAGTACTTC	CASSSGTGSYEQYF
once	14	TRBV10-3	TRBJ2-5	NA	TGTGCCATCAGTGATGGAGGGGTCGGGGAGACCCAGTACTTC	CAISDGGVGETQYF
NA	15	TRBV9	TRBJ2-3	NA	TGTGCCAGCAGCGTAGGTTGGCGGGGCACAGATACGCAGTATTTT	CASSVGWRGTDTQYF
NA	16	TRBV5-1	TRBJ2-5	NA	TGCGCCAGCAGCCCACGACTGGCTGACGCCGGGAAGACCCAGTACTTC	CASSPRLADAGKTQYF
few	14	TRBV2	TRBJ2-7	NA	TGTGCCAGCAGTGAAGCGTTGCGCCCCTACGAGCAGTACTTC	CASSEALRPYEQYF
NA	13	TRBV7-2	TRBJ2-5	NA	TGTGCCAGCAGCGCGACATCTGAGGAGACCCAGTACTTC	CASSATSEETQYF
few	13	TRBV30	TRBJ1-2	NA	TGTGCCTGGAGCGGTCTGGGGCGGAGTGGCTACACCTTC	CAWSGLGRSGYTF